This record concerns one T cell receptor (beta chain) sequence. This sample stems from a study of blood T cell repertoires in COVID-19. The Seattle patients joined while their infection was active and were tracked longitudinally afterward. In the source study's methods: Scientists estimated how many nucleated cells there were by amplifying reference gene primers. Clones were read by immunoSEQ multiplex PCR, and TCRdb kept only the in-frame ones, dropping some. The D gene and trimming were derived from the DNA, and the V and J assignments and clone size from that table. The data hold about 230,000 clones, with almost 85% observed a single time. Germline CDR1 reads SQVTM; CDR2 reads ANQGSEA. The V end lost 3 bases, the J end lost 4 bases, and 12 bases lay between the germline ends. This CDR3 contains 13 residues.

The specimen sequenced was peripheral blood. The chain uses TRBV29-1 and TRBJ2-5, with D maybe TRBD2 (7 bases). This receptor was taken from a man in his fifties or sixties with COVID-19, enrolled during active disease. The CDR3 loop is CSVEGGRGETQYF. The CDR3 nucleotides read TGCAGCGTTGAGGGGGGGCGCGGAGAGACCCAGTACTTC. The variable domain in full, completed from reference TRBV29-1 and TRBJ2-5, reads SAVISQKPSRDICQRGTSLTIQCQVDSQVTMMFWYRQQPGQSLTLIATANQGSEATYESGFVIDKFPISRPNLTFSTLTVSNMSPEDSSIYLCSVEGGRGETQYFGPGTRLLVL.